This TCR beta chain was observed in a study of monozygotic twins with inflammatory bowel disease. Overall study findings and caveats: Heterogeneous immunosuppressive treatment regimens may have introduced variability into patient repertoires. There was no support for any single strong signal or clonotype associated with IBD. IBD patients exhibited fewer clonotypes shared with other individuals than healthy twins, particularly with disease activity.

Germline V gives CDR1 DFQATT, CDR2 SNEGSKA (reference sequence). The CDR3 is made up of 16 amino acids. In the case of this clonotype: Its antigen is undetermined.

TCRdb reprocessed the 5' RACE reads and stores each CDR3 protein as one record, lacking DNA. Here the sample table reports approximately 420,000 distinct CDR3 sequences. The receptor was derived from a human donor with ulcerative colitis or Crohn's disease, or a healthy co-twin of an affected twin (not recorded which). Sequencing used blood. This chain connects TRBV20-1 to TRBJ2-1; TCRdb's D gene call, TRBD2, goes unchecked for lack of DNA. The chain's CDR3 is CSARDGAGHSYNEQFF.